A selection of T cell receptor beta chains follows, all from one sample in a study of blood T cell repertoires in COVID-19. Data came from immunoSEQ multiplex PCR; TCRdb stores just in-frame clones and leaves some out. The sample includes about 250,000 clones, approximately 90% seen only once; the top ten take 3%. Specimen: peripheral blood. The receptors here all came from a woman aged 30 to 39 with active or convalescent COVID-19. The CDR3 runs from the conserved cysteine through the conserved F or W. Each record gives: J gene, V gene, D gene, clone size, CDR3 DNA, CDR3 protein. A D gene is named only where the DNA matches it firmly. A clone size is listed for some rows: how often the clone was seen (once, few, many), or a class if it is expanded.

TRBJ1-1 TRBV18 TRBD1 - TGTGCCAGCTCAAGCGGACAGGGTAACACTGAAGCTTTCTTT CASSSGQGNTEAFF
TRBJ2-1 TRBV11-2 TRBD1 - TGTGCCAGCAGCTTAGTGGGTAGGGGGCTGGTCTTCTTC CASSLVGRGLVFF
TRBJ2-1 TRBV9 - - TGTGCCAGCAGCGCTCCGATCGTGGGGGGGCGGAATGAGCAGTTCTTC CASSAPIVGGRNEQFF
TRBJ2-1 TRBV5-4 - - TGTGCCAGCAGCTTGAGAGTCTCCTACAATGAGCAGTTCTTC CASSLRVSYNEQFF
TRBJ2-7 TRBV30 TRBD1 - TGTGCCTGGAGTGTAGGGGGACAGGGGTACTTC CAWSVGGQGYF
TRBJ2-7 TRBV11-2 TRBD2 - TGTGCCAGCAGCTTATCTCGACTAGCGGGGGCCGCCTACGAGCAGTACTTC CASSLSRLAGAAYEQYF
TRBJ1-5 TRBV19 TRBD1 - TGTGCCAGCCGACAGGGGTATAGCAATCAGCCCCAGCATTTT CASRQGYSNQPQHF
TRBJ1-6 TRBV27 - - TGTGCCAGCAGTCCCCTGGGGGGGTCCCTCCACTTT CASSPLGGSLHF
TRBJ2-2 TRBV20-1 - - TGCAGTGCTAGTAAGGGGGGGTCCGGGGAGCTGTTTTTT CSASKGGSGELFF
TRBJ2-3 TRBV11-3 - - TGTGCCAGCAGTCCACAAGGGGTGGGTACGCAGTATTTT CASSPQGVGTQYF
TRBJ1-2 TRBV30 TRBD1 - TGTGCCTGGAGTCCACAGGGGAGCTATGGCTACACCTTC CAWSPQGSYGYTF
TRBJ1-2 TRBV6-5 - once TGTGCCAGCAGTTACAGGGGAAGTAACTATGGCTACACCTTC CASSYRGSNYGYTF
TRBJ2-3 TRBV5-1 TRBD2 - TGCGCCAGCAGCCGATTTAGCGGGGGGCCTAGCACAGATACGCAGTATTTT CASSRFSGGPSTDTQYF
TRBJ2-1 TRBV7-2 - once TGTGCCAGCAGCGAGGACTACAACTCCTACAATGAGCAGTTCTTC CASSEDYNSYNEQFF
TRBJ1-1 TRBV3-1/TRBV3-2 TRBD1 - TGTGCCAGCAGCCACCTTGGAGGGGGCGAGACTTTCTTT CASSHLGGGETFF
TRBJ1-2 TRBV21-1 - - TGTGCCAGCAGCAAAGGTATGAGGGTAGAGCGCTATGGCTACACCTTC CASSKGMRVERYGYTF
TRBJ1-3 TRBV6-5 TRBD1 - TGTGCCGGGACAGGCGAATCTGGAAACACCATATATTTT CAGTGESGNTIYF
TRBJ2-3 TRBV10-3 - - TGTGCCATCAGTCGGGACACCGGACGCACAGATACGCAGTATTTT CAISRDTGRTDTQYF
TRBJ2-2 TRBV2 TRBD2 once TGTGCCTCGACGGGAGGGGTTTGGGCCGGGGAGCTGTTTTTT CASTGGVWAGELFF
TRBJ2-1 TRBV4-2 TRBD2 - TGTGCCAGCAGCCATGGGGGCGGGGGGGCGAGGAACAATGAGCAGTTCTTC CASSHGGGGARNNEQFF
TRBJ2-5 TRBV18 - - TGTGCCAGCTCCTTAGAAGAGACCCAGTACTTC CASSLEETQYF
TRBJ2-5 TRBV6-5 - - TGTGCCAGCACCCAGGGATTACTGGGGACCCAGTACTTC CASTQGLLGTQYF
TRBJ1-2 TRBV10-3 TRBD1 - TGTGCCATCAGTGGGACAGGGGTTTCTGGCTACACCTTC CAISGTGVSGYTF
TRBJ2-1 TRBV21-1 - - TGTGCCAGCAGCAAAGTCGGGCTAGCGGGGGAAAATGAGCAGTTCTTC CASSKVGLAGENEQFF
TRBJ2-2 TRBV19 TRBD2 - TGTGCCAGTAGTACCGCTCGCGGGGGGGCCGGGAGAGGCGGGGAGCTGTTTTTT CASSTARGGAGRGGELFF
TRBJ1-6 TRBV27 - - TGTGCCAGCAGTTTAAAGGGAGGGTTGTTCAATTCACCCCTCCACTTT CASSLKGGLFNSPLHF
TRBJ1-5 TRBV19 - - TGTGCCAGTAGGGCAGATCAGCCCCAGCATTTT CASRADQPQHF
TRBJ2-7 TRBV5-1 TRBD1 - TGCGCCAGCAGCTTGGCAGCAGGACAGGGGGGCTACGAGCAGTACTTC CASSLAAGQGGYEQYF
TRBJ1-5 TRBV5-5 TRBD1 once TGTGCCAGCAGCCCGACGACAGGGAGTAGCAATCAGCCCCAGCATTTT CASSPTTGSSNQPQHF
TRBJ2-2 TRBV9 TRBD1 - TGTGCCAGCGGAAGACAGGGGGATCCCGGGGAGCTGTTTTTT CASGRQGDPGELFF
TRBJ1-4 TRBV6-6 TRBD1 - TGTGCCAGCAGTTCCCCCGACAGGGGCTTCGAAAAACTGTTTTTT CASSSPDRGFEKLFF
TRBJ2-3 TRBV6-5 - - TGTGCCAGCAGTTACGGGGCAGGCACTAGCACAGATACGCAGTATTTT CASSYGAGTSTDTQYF